This TCR beta chain was identified in a study of cytomegalovirus exposure and HLA in healthy donors. The protocol was immunoSEQ multiplex PCR, while the TCRdb copy is restricted to in-frame clones and leaves out a portion. The sample contains more than 110,000 clones, roughly 86% of which appear only once. The clonotype originates from a woman aged 30 to 39 in good health and CMV-seronegative. Sequencing used PBMCs.

DNA of the CDR3: TGTGCCAGCAGCCCCAAAGCGGGGCCCCTCACAGATACGCAGTATTTT. This codes for CASSPKAGPLTDTQYF. V and J are TRBV7-2 and TRBJ2-3, with TRBD2 identical over 7 bases. This CDR3 has 16 residues. J was trimmed by 2 bases and V by 5 bases; bases with no gene match: 10. Germline V lookup: CDR1 SGHTA, CDR2 FQGNSA. Drawing the rest from reference TRBV7-2 and TRBJ2-3, the complete variable domain is GAGVSQSPSNKVTEKGKDVELRCDPISGHTALYWYRQSLGQGLEFLIYFQGNSAPDKSGLPSDRFSAERTGGSVSTLTIQRTQQEDSAVYLCASSPKAGPLTDTQYFGPGTRLTVL.